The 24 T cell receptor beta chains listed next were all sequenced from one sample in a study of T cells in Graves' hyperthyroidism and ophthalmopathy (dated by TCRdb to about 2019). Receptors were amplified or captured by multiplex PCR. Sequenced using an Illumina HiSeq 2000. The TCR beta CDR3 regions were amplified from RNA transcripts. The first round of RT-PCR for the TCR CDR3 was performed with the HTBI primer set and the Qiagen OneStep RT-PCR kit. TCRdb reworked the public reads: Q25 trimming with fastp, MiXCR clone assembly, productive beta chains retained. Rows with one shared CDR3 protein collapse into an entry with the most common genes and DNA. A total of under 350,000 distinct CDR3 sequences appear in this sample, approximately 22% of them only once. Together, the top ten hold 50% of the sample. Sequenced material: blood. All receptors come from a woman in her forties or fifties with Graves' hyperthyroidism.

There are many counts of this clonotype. The CDR3 region is CASRAGDQPQHF. The CDR3 region has the DNA TGTGCCAGCAGGGCCGGGGATCAGCCCCAGCATTTT. This chain uses TRBV6-1 with TRBJ1-5; D unclear. CDR1 and CDR2 (germline): MNHNS, SASEGT. Trimming pared 6 bases from V and 5 bases from J, leaving 8 bases between. The CDR3 consists of 12 residues.

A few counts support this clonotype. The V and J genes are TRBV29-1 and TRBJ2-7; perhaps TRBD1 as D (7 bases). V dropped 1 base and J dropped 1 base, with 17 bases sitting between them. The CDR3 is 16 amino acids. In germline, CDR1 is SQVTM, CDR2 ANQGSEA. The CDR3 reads CSVEAERAGGSYEQYF. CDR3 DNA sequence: TGCAGCGTTGAAGCTGAAAGGGCAGGGGGGTCCTACGAGCAGTACTTC.

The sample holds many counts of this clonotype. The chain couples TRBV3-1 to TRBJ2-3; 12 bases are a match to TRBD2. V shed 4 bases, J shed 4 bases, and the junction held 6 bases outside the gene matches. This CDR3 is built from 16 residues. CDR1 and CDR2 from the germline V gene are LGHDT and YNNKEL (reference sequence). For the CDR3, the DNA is TGTGCCAGCAGCCTAACTAGCGGGGGGCCCGCAGATACGCAGTATTTT. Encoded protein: CASSLTSGGPADTQYF.

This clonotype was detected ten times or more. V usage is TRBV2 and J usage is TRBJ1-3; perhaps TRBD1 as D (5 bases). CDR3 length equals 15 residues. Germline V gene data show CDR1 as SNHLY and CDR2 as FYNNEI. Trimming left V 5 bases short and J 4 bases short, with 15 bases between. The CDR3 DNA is TGTGCCAGCAGTTTCTCACAGGCTGGAGGAAACACCATATATTTT. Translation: CASSFSQAGGNTIYF. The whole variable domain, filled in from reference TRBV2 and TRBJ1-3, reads EPEVTQTPSHQVTQMGQEVILRCVPISNHLYFYWYRQILGQKVEFLVSFYNNEISEKSEIFDDQFSVERPDGSNFTLKIRSTKLEDSAMYFCASSFSQAGGNTIYFGEGSWLTVV.

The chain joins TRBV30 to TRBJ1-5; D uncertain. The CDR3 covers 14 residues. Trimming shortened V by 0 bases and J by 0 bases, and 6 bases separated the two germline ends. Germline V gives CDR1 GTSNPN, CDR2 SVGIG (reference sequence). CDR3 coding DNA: TGTGCCTGGAGTGTCCTGGATAGCAATCAGCCCCAGCATTTT. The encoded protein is CAWSVLDSNQPQHF.

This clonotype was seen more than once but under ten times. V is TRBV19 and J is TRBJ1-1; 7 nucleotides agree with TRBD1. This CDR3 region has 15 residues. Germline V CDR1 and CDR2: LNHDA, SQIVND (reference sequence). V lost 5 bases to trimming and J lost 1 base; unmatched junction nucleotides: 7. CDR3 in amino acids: CASSPPTGWNTEAFF. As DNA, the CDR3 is TGTGCCAGTAGTCCACCGACAGGGTGGAACACTGAAGCTTTCTTT.

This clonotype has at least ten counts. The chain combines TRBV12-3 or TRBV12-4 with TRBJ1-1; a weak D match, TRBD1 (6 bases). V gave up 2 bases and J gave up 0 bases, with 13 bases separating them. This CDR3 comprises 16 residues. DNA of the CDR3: TGTGCCAGCAGTTTAAGGGGGACCAAAATGAACACTGAAGCTTTCTTT. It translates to CASSLRGTKMNTEAFF.

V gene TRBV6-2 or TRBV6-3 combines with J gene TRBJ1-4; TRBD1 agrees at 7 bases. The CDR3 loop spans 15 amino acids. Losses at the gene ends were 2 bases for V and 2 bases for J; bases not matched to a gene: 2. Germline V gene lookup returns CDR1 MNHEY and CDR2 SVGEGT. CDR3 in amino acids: CASSYRQGTNEKLFF. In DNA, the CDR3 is TGTGCCAGCAGTTACCGACAGGGTACTAATGAAAAACTGTTTTTT.

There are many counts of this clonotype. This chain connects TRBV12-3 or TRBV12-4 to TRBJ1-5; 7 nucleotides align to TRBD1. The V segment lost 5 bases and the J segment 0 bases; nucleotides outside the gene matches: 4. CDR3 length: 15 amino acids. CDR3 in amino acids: CASSRRDSSNQPQHF. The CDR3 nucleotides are TGTGCCAGCAGTCGCAGGGACAGTAGCAATCAGCCCCAGCATTTT.

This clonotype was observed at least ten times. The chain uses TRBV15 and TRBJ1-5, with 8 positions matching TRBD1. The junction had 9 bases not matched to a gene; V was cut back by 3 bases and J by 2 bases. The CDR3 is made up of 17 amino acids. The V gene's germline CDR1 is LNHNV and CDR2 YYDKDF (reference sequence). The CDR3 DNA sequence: TGTGCCACCAGCAGTAATCAGGGGGCAAGGGGCAATCAGCCCCAGCATTTT. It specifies CATSSNQGARGNQPQHF.

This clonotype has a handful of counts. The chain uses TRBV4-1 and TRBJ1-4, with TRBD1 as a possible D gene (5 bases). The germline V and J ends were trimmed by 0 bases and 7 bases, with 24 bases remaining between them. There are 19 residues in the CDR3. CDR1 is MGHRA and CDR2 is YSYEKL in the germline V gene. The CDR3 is CASSQDSNQGGWLSEKLFF. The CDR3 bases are TGCGCCAGCAGCCAAGATAGTAATCAGGGAGGTTGGTTAAGTGAAAAACTGTTTTTT.

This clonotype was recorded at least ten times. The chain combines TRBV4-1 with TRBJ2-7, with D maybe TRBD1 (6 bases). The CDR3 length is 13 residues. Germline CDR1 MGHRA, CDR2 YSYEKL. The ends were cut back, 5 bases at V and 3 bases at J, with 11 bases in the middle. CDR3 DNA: TGCGCCAGCAGCATTATACAGGGCTACGAGCAGTACTTC. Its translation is CASSIIQGYEQYF.

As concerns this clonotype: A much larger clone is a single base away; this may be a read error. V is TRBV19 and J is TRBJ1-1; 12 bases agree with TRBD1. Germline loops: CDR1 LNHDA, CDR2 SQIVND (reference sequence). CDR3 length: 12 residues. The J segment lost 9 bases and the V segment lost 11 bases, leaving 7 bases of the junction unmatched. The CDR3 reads CARGTGGRQAFF. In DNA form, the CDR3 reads TGTGCCCGTGGGACAGGGGGCCGACAAGCTTTCTTT.

The DNA of the CDR3 is TGCGCCAGCAGCCCCCATTTTTCAGGGGACAATCACAATGAGCAGTTCTTC. It encodes CASSPHFSGDNHNEQFF. The V and J genes are TRBV5-1 and TRBJ2-1; D perhaps matches TRBD1 (6 bases). CDR1 and CDR2 from the germline V gene are SGHRS and YFSETQ. Between the trimmed V and J ends, which lost 4 bases and 5 bases, there was a span of 22 bases. This CDR3 has 17 amino acids.

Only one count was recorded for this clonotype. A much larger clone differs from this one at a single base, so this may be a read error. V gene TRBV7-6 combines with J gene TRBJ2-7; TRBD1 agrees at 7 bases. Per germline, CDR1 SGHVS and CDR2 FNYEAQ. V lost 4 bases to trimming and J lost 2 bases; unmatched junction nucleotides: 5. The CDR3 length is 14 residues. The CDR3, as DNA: TGTGCCAGCAGCTCGTTGGACAGGACCTACGAGCAGTACTTC. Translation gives CASSSLDRTYEQYF.

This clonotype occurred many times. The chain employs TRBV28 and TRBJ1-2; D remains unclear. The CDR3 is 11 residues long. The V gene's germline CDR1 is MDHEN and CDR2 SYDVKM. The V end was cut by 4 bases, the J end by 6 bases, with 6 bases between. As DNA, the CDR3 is TGTGCCAGCAGTTCGTGGCATGGCTACACCTTC. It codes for CASSSWHGYTF.

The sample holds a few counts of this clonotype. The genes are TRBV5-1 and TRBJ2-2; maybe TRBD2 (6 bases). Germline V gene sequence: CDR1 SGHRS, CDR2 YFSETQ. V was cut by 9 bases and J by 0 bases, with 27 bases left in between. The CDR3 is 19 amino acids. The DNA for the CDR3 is TGCGCCAACCTGGGGGGTAAGACAGATACCCCTGCGAACACCGGGGAGCTGTTTTTT. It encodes CANLGGKTDTPANTGELFF.

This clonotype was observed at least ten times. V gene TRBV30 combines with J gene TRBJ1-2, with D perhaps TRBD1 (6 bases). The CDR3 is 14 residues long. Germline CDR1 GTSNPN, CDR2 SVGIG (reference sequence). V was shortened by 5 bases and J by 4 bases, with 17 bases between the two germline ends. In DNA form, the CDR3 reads TGTGCCTGGGACCAGGGGCCAGGAGGCTATGGCTACACCTTC. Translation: CAWDQGPGGYGYTF.

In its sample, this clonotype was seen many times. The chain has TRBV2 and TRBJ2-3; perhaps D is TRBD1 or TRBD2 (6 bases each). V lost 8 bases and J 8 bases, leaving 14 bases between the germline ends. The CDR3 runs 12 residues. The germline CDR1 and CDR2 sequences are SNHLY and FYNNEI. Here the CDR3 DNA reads TGTGCCAGCTTCGTTGAGGGGGGTACGCAGTATTTT. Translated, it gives CASFVEGGTQYF.

The CDR3 nucleotides are TGTGCCAGCAGCCCTACCGGGGGGCTAACTGAAGCTTTCTTT. This gives the protein CASSPTGGLTEAFF. The genes are TRBV11-1 and TRBJ1-1, with D possibly TRBD1 on 6 matching bases. V lost 5 bases to trimming and J lost 5 bases, with 15 bases between them. The CDR3 sequence is 14 residues long. Germline loops: CDR1 SGHAT, CDR2 FQDESV (reference sequence).

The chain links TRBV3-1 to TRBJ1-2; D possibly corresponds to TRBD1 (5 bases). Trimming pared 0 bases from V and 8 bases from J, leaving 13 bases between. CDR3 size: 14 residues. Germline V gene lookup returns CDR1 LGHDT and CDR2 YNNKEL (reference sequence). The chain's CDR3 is CASSQDLRGDGYTF. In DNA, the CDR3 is TGTGCCAGCAGCCAAGATCTGAGAGGGGACGGCTACACCTTC.

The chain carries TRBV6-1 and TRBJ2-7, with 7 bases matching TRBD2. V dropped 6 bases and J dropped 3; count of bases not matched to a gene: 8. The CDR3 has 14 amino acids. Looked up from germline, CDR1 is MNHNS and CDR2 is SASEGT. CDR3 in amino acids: CASSPGGGGYEQYF. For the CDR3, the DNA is TGTGCCAGCAGCCCGGGTGGGGGGGGCTACGAGCAGTACTTC.

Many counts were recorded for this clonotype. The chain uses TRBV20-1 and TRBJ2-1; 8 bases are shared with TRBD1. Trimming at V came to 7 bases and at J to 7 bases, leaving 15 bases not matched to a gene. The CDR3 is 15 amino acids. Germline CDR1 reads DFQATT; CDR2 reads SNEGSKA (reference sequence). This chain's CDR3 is CSGLADRGPRNEQFF. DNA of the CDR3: TGCAGTGGGCTAGCCGACAGGGGACCACGGAATGAGCAGTTCTTC.

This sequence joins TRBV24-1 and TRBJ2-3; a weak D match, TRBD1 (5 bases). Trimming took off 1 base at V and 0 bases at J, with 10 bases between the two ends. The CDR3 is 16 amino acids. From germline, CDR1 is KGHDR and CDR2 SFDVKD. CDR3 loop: CATSDFARGSTDTQYF. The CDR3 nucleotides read TGTGCCACCAGTGATTTCGCTAGGGGAAGCACAGATACGCAGTATTTT.